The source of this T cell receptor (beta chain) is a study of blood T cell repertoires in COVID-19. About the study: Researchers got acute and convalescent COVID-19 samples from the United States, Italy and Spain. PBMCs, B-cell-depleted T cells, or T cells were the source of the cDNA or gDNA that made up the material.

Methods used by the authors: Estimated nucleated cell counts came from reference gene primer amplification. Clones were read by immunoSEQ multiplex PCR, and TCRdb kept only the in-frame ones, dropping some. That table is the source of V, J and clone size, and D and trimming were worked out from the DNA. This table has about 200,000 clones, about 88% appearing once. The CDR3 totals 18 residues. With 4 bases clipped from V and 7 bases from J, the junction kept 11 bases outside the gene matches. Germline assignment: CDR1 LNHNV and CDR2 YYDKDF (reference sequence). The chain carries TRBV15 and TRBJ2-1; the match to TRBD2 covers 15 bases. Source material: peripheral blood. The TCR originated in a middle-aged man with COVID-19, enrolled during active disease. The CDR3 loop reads CATSTTISGLAGGNEQFF. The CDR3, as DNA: TGTGCCACCAGCACTACTATCTCTGGACTAGCGGGAGGGAATGAGCAGTTCTTC.